Many counts were recorded for the clone carrying this T cell receptor beta chain. The data were taken from a study of blood T cell repertoires in COVID-19. Germline V gene sequence: CDR1 SNHLY, CDR2 FYNNEI. The V end was cut by 6 bases, the J end by 3 bases, with 15 bases between. The CDR3 covers 15 residues. Clones were sequenced by immunoSEQ multiplex PCR, and TCRdb holds only the in-frame ones, with some missing. This sample has around 280,000 clones; approximately 86% occur once, and the top ten carry around 1.4%. The chain has TRBV2 and TRBJ1-5, with D maybe TRBD1 (6 bases). Specimen: peripheral blood. This receptor was identified in a man aged 70-80 years with acute or convalescent COVID-19. The CDR3 DNA is TGTGCCAGCAGGGGGACAAGGGGGATCAATCAGCCCCAGCATTTT. Translation: CASRGTRGINQPQHF.